The rows below give T cell receptor beta chains drawn from one sample of a study of blood T cell repertoires in COVID-19. Libraries were prepared by immunoSEQ multiplex PCR; TCRdb keeps only in-frame clonotypes and omits some of them. The table includes 100,000 to 150,000 clones, 86% detected once. The sequenced sample was peripheral blood. The receptor set was obtained from a human donor in a cohort sampled during active COVID-19. Each CDR3 is given with its conserved first and last residue. Fields, in order: D gene, J gene, V gene, clone size, CDR3 protein, CDR3 DNA. D genes are given only for firm matches. Size values are once, few and many counts, or a class for expanded clones, and some rows have none.

>TRBD1|TRBJ2-7|TRBV18|-
CASSPPGTGGGLHEQYF
TGTGCCAGCTCACCACCAGGGACAGGGGGCGGCCTCCACGAGCAGTACTTC
>-|TRBJ1-1|TRBV3-1/TRBV3-2|-
CASSLLTGDTEAFF
TGTGCCAGCAGCCTTCTGACGGGGGACACTGAAGCTTTCTTT
>-|TRBJ2-7|TRBV11-2|-
CASSLVSEQYF
TGTGCCAGCAGCTTAGTGAGCGAGCAGTACTTC
>TRBD2|TRBJ2-1|TRBV10-3|-
CAIRGGDLDLNEQFF
TGTGCCATCAGGGGGGGGGACTTAGATCTCAATGAGCAGTTCTTC
>TRBD2|TRBJ2-2|TRBV5-4|once
CASSLAVAGTGELFF
TGTGCCAGCAGCCTGGCGGTAGCGGGAACCGGGGAGCTGTTTTTT
>-|TRBJ2-2|TRBV19|few
CASSIERRTGELFF
TGTGCCAGTAGTATTGAGAGGCGGACCGGGGAGCTGTTTTTT
>-|TRBJ2-1|TRBV14|-
CASSQDTKNPVNEQFF
TGTGCCAGCAGCCAAGATACTAAGAACCCCGTCAATGAGCAGTTCTTC
>TRBD2|TRBJ2-1|TRBV6-4|-
CASSVREVGSEQFF
TGTGCCAGCAGTGTACGGGAGGTTGGTAGTGAGCAGTTCTTC
>TRBD1|TRBJ1-1|TRBV29-1|-
CSAAQGSNTEAFF
TGCAGCGCAGCACAGGGGTCGAACACTGAAGCTTTCTTT
>TRBD1|TRBJ1-1|TRBV18|-
CASSLGQGMNTEAFF
TGTGCCAGCTCCCTCGGACAGGGGATGAACACTGAAGCTTTCTTT
>-|TRBJ1-2|TRBV19|-
CASIPRPGFSYGYTF
TGTGCCAGTATTCCACGGCCGGGGTTTTCCTATGGCTACACCTTC
>-|TRBJ2-7|TRBV30|-
CAWSGRAGTSYEQYF
TGTGCCTGGAGTGGACGGGCGGGGACCTCTTACGAGCAGTACTTC
>-|TRBJ2-1|TRBV5-1|-
CASSFEDGGAGEQFF
TGCGCCAGCAGCTTCGAGGACGGCGGGGCGGGTGAGCAGTTCTTC
>-|TRBJ2-1|TRBV20-1|-
CSASRDRGLADRNEQFF
TGCAGTGCTAGTAGGGACAGGGGACTAGCGGACCGCAATGAGCAGTTCTTC
>TRBD2|TRBJ2-2|TRBV19|-
CASSRLAGDTGELFF
TGTGCCAGTAGCCGACTAGCGGGAGACACCGGGGAGCTGTTTTTT
>-|TRBJ1-5|TRBV7-6|-
CASSQGGIQPQHF
TGTGCCAGCAGCCAAGGGGGAATCCAGCCCCAGCATTTT
>-|TRBJ1-1|TRBV9|once
CASSAGRGTEAFF
TGTGCCAGCAGCGCCGGCCGGGGAACTGAAGCTTTCTTT
>-|TRBJ1-4|TRBV9|-
CASSVSGEKLFF
TGTGCCAGCAGCGTTTCCGGGGAAAAACTGTTTTTT
>-|TRBJ2-2|TRBV10-2|-
CASSESSRAGELFF
TGCGCCAGCAGTGAGTCGTCCCGGGCCGGGGAGCTGTTTTTT
>TRBD2|TRBJ2-3|TRBV4-1|-
CASSQDGTSSTDTQYF
TGCGCCAGCAGCCAAGATGGGACTAGCAGCACAGATACGCAGTATTTT
>-|TRBJ2-3|TRBV2|few
CASSPRREDTQYF
TGTGCCAGCAGCCCCAGGCGCGAGGATACGCAGTATTTT
>-|TRBJ2-1|TRBV6-2/TRBV6-3|few
CASSYRQRNYNEQFF
TGTGCCAGCAGTTACCGTCAGCGGAATTACAATGAGCAGTTCTTC
>-|TRBJ1-6|TRBV27|-
CASSIRGEGSPLHF
TGTGCCAGCAGCATCAGGGGAGAGGGCTCACCCCTCCACTTT
>TRBD2|TRBJ2-1|TRBV9|-
CASSVEPRLAGGYNEQFF
TGTGCCAGCAGCGTAGAACCCCGTCTAGCGGGGGGTTACAATGAGCAGTTCTTC
>-|TRBJ2-7|TRBV21-1|once
CASSKALREGAPRTYEQYF
TGTGCCAGCAGCAAAGCTTTGCGGGAGGGGGCTCCCAGGACCTACGAGCAGTACTTC
>-|TRBJ1-2|TRBV6-6|-
CASSPTIANYGYTF
TGTGCCAGCAGTCCCACTATAGCTAACTATGGCTACACCTTC
>TRBD2|TRBJ2-3|TRBV7-9|-
CASSLGTSGDTQYF
TGTGCCAGCAGCTTAGGGACTAGTGGAGATACGCAGTATTTT
>TRBD1|TRBJ2-2|TRBV5-4|-
CASSLGPGQRNTGELFF
TGTGCCAGCAGCCTCGGGCCGGGACAGAGGAACACCGGGGAGCTGTTTTTT
>-|TRBJ1-2|TRBV3-1/TRBV3-2|-
CASSPPRPTEYGYTF
TGTGCCAGCAGCCCTCCAAGGCCGACGGAGTATGGCTACACCTTC
>-|TRBJ2-1|TRBV6-2/TRBV6-3|-
CASSSSRARRLLFNEQFF
TGTGCCAGCAGTTCCAGCAGGGCCAGACGTCTATTGTTCAATGAGCAGTTCTTC
>TRBD1|TRBJ2-4|TRBV18|-
CASSPPQQGSKNIQYF
TGTGCCAGCTCACCACCACAACAGGGGTCCAAAAACATTCAGTACTTC
>TRBD2|TRBJ2-1|TRBV28|-
CASSKTSGSYNEQFF
TGTGCCAGCAGTAAGACTAGCGGCTCCTACAATGAGCAGTTCTTC
>-|TRBJ1-3|TRBV12-3/TRBV12-4|-
CATKISSGNTIYF
TGTGCCACCAAGATCAGCTCTGGAAACACCATATATTTT
>-|TRBJ1-4|TRBV2|-
CASRFGSNEKLFF
TGTGCCAGCAGGTTCGGGTCTAATGAAAAACTGTTTTTT
>TRBD1|TRBJ1-5|TRBV10-3|-
CAIRSTGDGNQPQHF
TGTGCCATCAGATCCACAGGGGACGGCAATCAGCCCCAGCATTTT
>-|TRBJ2-1|TRBV30|once
CAYGEPYNEQFF
TGTGCCTACGGGGAGCCCTACAATGAGCAGTTCTTC
>-|TRBJ1-1|TRBV5-1|-
CASSSIRLNSPNTEAFF
TGCGCCAGCAGCTCGATCCGGTTGAACAGCCCTAACACTGAAGCTTTCTTT
>TRBD2|TRBJ2-2|TRBV18|once
CASPLGESGSITGELFF
TGTGCCAGCCCATTAGGGGAGAGCGGGAGCATCACCGGGGAGCTGTTTTTT
>-|TRBJ2-3|TRBV9|-
CASSVGRRNGDTQYF
TGTGCCAGCAGCGTAGGGCGGAGGAATGGAGATACGCAGTATTTT
>TRBD2|TRBJ2-1|TRBV9|-
CASSEDQLAGPEDEQFF
TGTGCCAGCAGCGAAGATCAACTAGCGGGACCCGAGGATGAGCAGTTCTTC
>TRBD2|TRBJ2-7|TRBV27|few
CASSFISVGVARETYEQYF
TGTGCCAGCAGTTTCATATCTGTAGGGGTCGCGCGGGAGACCTACGAGCAGTACTTC
>-|TRBJ2-6|TRBV7-2|once
CASSLQGLGGANVLTF
TGTGCCAGCAGCTTACAGGGCCTGGGGGGGGCCAACGTCCTGACTTTC
>-|TRBJ1-1|TRBV4-1|-
CASSQDPLTAPTGYNTEAFF
TGCGCCAGCAGCCAAGACCCCCTCACGGCCCCCACAGGGTATAACACTGAAGCTTTCTTT